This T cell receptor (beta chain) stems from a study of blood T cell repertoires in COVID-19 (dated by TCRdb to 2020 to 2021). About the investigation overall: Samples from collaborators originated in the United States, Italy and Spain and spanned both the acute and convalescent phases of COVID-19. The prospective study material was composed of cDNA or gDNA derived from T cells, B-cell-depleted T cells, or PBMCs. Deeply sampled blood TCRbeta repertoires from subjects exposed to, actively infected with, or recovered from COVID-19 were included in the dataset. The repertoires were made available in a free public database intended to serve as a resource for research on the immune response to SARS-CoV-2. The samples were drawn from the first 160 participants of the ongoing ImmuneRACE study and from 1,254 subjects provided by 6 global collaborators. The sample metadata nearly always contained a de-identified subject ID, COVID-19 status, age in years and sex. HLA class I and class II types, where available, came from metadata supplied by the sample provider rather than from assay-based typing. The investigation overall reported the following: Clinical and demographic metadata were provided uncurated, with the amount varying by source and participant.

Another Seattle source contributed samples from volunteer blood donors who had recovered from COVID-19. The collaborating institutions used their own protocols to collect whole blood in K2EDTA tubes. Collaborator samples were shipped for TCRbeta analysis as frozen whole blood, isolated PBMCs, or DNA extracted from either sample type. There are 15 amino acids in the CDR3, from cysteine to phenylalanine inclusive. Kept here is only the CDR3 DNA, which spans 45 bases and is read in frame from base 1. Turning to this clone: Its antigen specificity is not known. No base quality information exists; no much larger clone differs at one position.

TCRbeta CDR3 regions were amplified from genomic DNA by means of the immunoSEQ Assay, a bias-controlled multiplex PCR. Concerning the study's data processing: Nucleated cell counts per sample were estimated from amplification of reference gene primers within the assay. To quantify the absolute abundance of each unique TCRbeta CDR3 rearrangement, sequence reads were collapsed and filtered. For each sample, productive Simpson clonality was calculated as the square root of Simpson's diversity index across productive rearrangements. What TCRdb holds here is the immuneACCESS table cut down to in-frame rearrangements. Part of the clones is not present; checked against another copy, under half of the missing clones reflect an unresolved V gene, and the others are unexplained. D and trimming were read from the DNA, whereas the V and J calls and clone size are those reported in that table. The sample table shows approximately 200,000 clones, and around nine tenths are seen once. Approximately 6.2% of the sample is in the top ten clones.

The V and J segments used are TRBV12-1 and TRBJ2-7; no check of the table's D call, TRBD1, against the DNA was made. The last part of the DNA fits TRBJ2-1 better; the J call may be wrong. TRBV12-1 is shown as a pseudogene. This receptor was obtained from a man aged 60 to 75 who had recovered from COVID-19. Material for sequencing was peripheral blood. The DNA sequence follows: TGTGCCGCACCCTTCGGGACAGGGGGATTCGATGAGCAGTTCTTC. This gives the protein CAAPFGTGGFDEQFF.